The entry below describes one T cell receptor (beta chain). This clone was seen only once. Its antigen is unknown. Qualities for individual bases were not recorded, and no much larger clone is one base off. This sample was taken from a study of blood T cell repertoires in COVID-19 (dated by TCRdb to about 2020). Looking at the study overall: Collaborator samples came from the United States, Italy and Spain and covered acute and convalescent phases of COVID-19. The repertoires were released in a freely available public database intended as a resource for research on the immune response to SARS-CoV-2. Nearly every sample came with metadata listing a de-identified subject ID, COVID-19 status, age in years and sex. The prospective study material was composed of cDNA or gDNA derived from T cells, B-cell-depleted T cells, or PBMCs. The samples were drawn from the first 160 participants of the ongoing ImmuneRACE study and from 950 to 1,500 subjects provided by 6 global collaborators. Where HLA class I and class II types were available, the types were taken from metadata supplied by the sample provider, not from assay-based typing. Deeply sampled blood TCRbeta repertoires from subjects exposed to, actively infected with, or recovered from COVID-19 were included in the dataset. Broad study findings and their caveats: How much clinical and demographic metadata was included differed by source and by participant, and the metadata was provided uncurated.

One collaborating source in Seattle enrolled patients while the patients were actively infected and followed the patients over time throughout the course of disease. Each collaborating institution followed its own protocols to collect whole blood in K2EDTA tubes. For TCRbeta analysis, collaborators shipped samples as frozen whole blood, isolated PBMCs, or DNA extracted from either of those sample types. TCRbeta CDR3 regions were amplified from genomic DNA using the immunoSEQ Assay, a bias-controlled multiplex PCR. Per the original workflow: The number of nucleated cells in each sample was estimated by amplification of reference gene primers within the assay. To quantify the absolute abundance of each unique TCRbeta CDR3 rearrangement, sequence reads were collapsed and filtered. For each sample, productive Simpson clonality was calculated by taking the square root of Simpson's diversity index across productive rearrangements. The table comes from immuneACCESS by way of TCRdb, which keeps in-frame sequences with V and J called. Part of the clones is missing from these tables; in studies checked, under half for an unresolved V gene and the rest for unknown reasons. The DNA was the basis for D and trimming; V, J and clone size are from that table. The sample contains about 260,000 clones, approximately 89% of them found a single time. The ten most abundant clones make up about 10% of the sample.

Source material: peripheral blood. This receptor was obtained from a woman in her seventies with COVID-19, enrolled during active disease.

For the CDR3, the sequence is CASSLTGDPGYTF. The bases read TGTGCCAGCAGCTTGACAGGGGACCCTGGCTACACCTTC. The chain links TRBV5-6 with TRBJ1-2; 7 bases in the junction line up with TRBD1. The CDR3 holds 13 amino acids from the cysteine to the phenylalanine. The DNA shown is the 39-base CDR3, in frame from base 1. From the germline V gene, CDR1 is SGHDT and CDR2 is YYEEEE. Unmatched junction bases come to 4, with V trimmed by 1 base and J by 7 bases.